The rows below give T cell receptor beta chains drawn from one sample of a study of identical twins. TCRdb ran MiXCR on the 5' RACE reads and lists one entry per CDR3 protein. Of approximately 590,000 distinct CDR3 sequences in the sample, around a tenth were seen once. The same specimen was also included in a second study, on yellow fever vaccine responses in identical twins.

Sequencing was carried out using PBMCs. The receptors derive from a woman under 30 in good health. Both conserved end residues are trimmed from each CDR3.

TRBV20-1	TRBJ1-5	SARDYRLNGAQH
TRBV7-9	TRBJ2-1	AILDSYNEQF
TRBV5-1	TRBJ2-3	ASRRTGLADADTQY
TRBV4-1	TRBJ1-5	ASSLEQDANQPQH
TRBV12-3/TRBV12-4	TRBJ2-1	ASSSGRPPRDEQF
TRBV6-1	TRBJ2-7	ASTSVGGRTYEQY
TRBV6-5	TRBJ2-7	TSSFGPWYEQY
TRBV19	TRBJ2-7	ASSIIPGQPYEQY
TRBV27	TRBJ2-3	ASSLSGLGQGYTDTQY
TRBV12-3/TRBV12-4	TRBJ2-3	ASSWTPGQGAAGTQY
TRBV9	TRBJ2-7	ASSVTGRGEQY
TRBV11-2	TRBJ1-1	ASSLSGTVNTEAF
TRBV6-2/TRBV6-3	TRBJ2-7	ASSALLAGGVEQY
TRBV20-1	TRBJ2-1	SAPRVLSSYNEQF
TRBV7-9	TRBJ2-7	ASSPGQGRFYEQY
TRBV7-3	TRBJ2-2	ASSLPLAGTGELF
TRBV5-6	TRBJ1-5	ASSRTGTGVQPQH
TRBV11-2	TRBJ2-3	ASSLAPPAGGLDTQY
TRBV20-1	TRBJ1-4	SARGSYNEKLF
TRBV23-1	TRBJ2-3	ASSQSQQNFTDTQY
TRBV19	TRBJ1-5	ASTTNSNQPQH
TRBV24-1	TRBJ2-3	ATSDSAGREYTDTQY
TRBV4-3	TRBJ2-1	ASSQDTASGSYEQF
TRBV2	TRBJ2-5	ASSDGGEGQETQY
TRBV4-3	TRBJ2-7	ASSQEGQGVDEQY
TRBV29-1	TRBJ2-5	SVNLGQGWVTQY
TRBV20-1	TRBJ1-1	SARGQADTEAF
TRBV27	TRBJ2-3	ASSLDRGPSTDTQY